The T cell receptor (beta chain) described here comes from a study of T cells in pancreatic ductal adenocarcinoma. Whole-study results and caveats: Mean clonality was approximately 0.11 in tumors and about 0.079 in blood, not significantly different. This surgical cohort overrepresents the minority presenting with early-stage disease. Comparisons of tumor and blood clonality may show falsely lower tumor diversity. Unique clonotypes were about 8.2-fold more numerous in blood than in tumor.

Data came from immunoSEQ multiplex PCR; TCRdb stores just in-frame clones and leaves some out. In the table there are roughly 100,000 clones, about 96% of which are singletons. A remark on this clone: Its antigen is undetermined.

CDR1 is MNHEY, CDR2 SMNVEV, per germline (reference sequence). The CDR3 is made up of 11 amino acids. V was cut by 8 bases and J by 2 bases, with 7 bases left in between. Selected pancreatic ductal adenocarcinoma patients had undergone surgery without neoadjuvant therapy. Sequencing was performed on PBMCs. The chain carries TRBV27 and TRBJ2-7; no reliable D call. This TCR derives from a human donor with pancreatic ductal adenocarcinoma. This CDR3 reads CASLPTYEQYF. For the CDR3, the DNA is TGTGCCAGCCTACCCACCTACGAGCAGTACTTC.